Listed below are T cell receptor beta chains from one sample, sequenced in a study of identical twins. TCRdb itself ran the 5' RACE reads through MiXCR, one entry per CDR3 protein. The sample records 200,000 to 300,000 distinct CDR3 sequences, more than 9% being singletons. The specimen sequenced was memory T cells sorted from blood. These receptors were obtained from a man between 45 and 60 years old in good health. Each CDR3 is given with its conserved first and last residue. Each record gives: clone size, J gene, V gene, D gene, CDR3 protein, CDR3 DNA. D genes are given only for firm matches. A row's size may be missing; if present it is once, few, many or a size class.

abundance: -
j_gene: TRBJ1-4
v_gene: TRBV12-3/TRBV12-4
d_gene: -
CDR3aa: CASNYGGPTNEKLFF
CDR3nt: TGTGCCAGCAATTACGGGGGGCCCACTAATGAAAAACTGTTTTTT

abundance: many
j_gene: TRBJ2-2
v_gene: TRBV5-1
d_gene: -
CDR3aa: CASSLRAASNTGELFF
CDR3nt: TGCGCCAGCAGCCTCCGGGCCGCTAGTAACACCGGGGAGCTGTTTTTT

abundance: few
j_gene: TRBJ2-1
v_gene: TRBV20-1
d_gene: -
CDR3aa: CSAIRSGTAGNEQFF
CDR3nt: TGCAGTGCGATCCGCAGCGGAACCGCGGGGAATGAGCAGTTCTTC

abundance: -
j_gene: TRBJ2-3
v_gene: TRBV12-3/TRBV12-4
d_gene: TRBD2
CDR3aa: CASSRGGGGPYTDTQYF
CDR3nt: TGTGCCAGCAGCCGCGGTGGCGGGGGACCATACACAGATACGCAGTATTTT

abundance: -
j_gene: TRBJ1-4
v_gene: TRBV7-2
d_gene: -
CDR3aa: CASRPGALTNEKLFF
CDR3nt: TGTGCCAGCAGACCCGGGGCACTCACTAATGAAAAACTGTTTTTT

abundance: -
j_gene: TRBJ2-5
v_gene: TRBV6-5
d_gene: TRBD2
CDR3aa: CASSYKRGPQETQYF
CDR3nt: TGTGCCAGCAGTTACAAGCGGGGGCCCCAAGAGACCCAGTACTTC

abundance: -
j_gene: TRBJ2-3
v_gene: TRBV7-2
d_gene: -
CDR3aa: CASSLWSDTQYF
CDR3nt: TGTGCCAGCAGCTTATGGTCAGATACGCAGTATTTT

abundance: many
j_gene: TRBJ2-5
v_gene: TRBV20-1
d_gene: -
CDR3aa: CSAREKGQTQYF
CDR3nt: TGCAGTGCTAGAGAAAAGGGTCAGACCCAGTACTTC

abundance: many
j_gene: TRBJ2-3
v_gene: TRBV12-3/TRBV12-4
d_gene: -
CDR3aa: CASTDRRGRTGTDTQYF
CDR3nt: TGTGCCAGCACCGACCGCCGGGGCCGAACGGGCACAGATACGCAGTATTTT

abundance: -
j_gene: TRBJ2-3
v_gene: TRBV2
d_gene: TRBD1
CDR3aa: CASSSGTGRADTQYF
CDR3nt: TGTGCCAGCAGCTCCGGGACAGGGCGGGCAGATACGCAGTATTTT